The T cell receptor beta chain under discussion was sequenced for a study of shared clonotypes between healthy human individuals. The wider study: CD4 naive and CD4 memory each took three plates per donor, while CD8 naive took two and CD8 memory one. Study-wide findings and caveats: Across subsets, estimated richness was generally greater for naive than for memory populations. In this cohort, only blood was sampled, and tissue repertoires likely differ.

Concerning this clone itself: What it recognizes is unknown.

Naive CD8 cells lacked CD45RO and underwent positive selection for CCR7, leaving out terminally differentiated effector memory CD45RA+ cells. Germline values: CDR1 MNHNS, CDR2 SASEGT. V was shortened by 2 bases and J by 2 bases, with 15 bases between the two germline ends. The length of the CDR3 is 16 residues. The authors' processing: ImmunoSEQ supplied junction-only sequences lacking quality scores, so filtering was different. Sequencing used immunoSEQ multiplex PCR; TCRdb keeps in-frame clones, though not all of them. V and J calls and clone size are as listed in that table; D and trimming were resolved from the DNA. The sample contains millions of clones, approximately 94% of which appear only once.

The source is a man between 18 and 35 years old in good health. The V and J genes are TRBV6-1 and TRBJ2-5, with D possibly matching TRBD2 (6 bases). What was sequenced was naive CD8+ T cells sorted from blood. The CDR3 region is CASSETEGFVQETQYF. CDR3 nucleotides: TGTGCCAGCAGTGAAACGGAGGGATTCGTACAAGAGACCCAGTACTTC.